These T cell receptor beta chains were read from a single sample in a study of blood T cells in healthy people across ages. A single record per CDR3 protein comes from TCRdb applying MiXCR to the 5' RACE reads. The repertoire holds under 2 million distinct CDR3 sequences, about 31% seen once, with around 11% in the top ten. Sequences were obtained from blood. Receptor source: a woman younger than 45 in good health. The CDR3 runs from the conserved cysteine through the conserved F or W. A D gene is named only where the DNA matches it firmly. Size tells how often a clone was seen (once, few, many) or the class of an expanded clone, and some rows leave it out.

V gene: TRBV11-2
D gene: -
clone size: few
J gene: TRBJ1-1
CDR3 protein: CASSRVGDVRRITEAFF
CDR3 DNA: TGTGCCAGCAGCCGAGTCGGGGATGTAAGGCGAATCACTGAAGCTTTCTTT

V gene: TRBV6-1
D gene: -
clone size: -
J gene: TRBJ2-5
CDR3 protein: CASSEWQGTLRETQYF
CDR3 DNA: TGTGCCAGCAGTGAATGGCAGGGGACCCTTCGAGAGACCCAGTACTTC

V gene: TRBV3-1
D gene: -
clone size: -
J gene: TRBJ1-1
CDR3 protein: CASSPPGAGSTEAFF
CDR3 DNA: TGTGCCAGCAGCCCCCCGGGGGCAGGGAGCACTGAAGCTTTCTTT

V gene: TRBV27
D gene: -
clone size: -
J gene: TRBJ2-1
CDR3 protein: CASNPTGSPYNKQFF
CDR3 DNA: TGTGCCAGCAACCCAACAGGGTCCCCCTACAATAAGCAGTTCTTC

V gene: TRBV7-8
D gene: -
clone size: -
J gene: TRBJ2-5
CDR3 protein: CACSFLGEETQYF
CDR3 DNA: TGTGCCTGCAGCTTTCTAGGAGAGGAGACCCAGTACTTC

V gene: TRBV4-1
D gene: -
clone size: few
J gene: TRBJ1-1
CDR3 protein: CASSQALPRGVNTEAFF
CDR3 DNA: TGCGCCAGCAGCCAAGCCCTCCCGCGAGGAGTGAACACTGAAGCTTTCTTT

V gene: TRBV7-9
D gene: TRBD2
clone size: few
J gene: TRBJ2-1
CDR3 protein: CASSLGQLAGEFF
CDR3 DNA: TGTGCCAGCAGCTTAGGCCAACTAGCGGGGGAGTTCTTC

V gene: TRBV2
D gene: TRBD2
clone size: -
J gene: TRBJ2-1
CDR3 protein: CASRGPHGLVPYNEQFF
CDR3 DNA: TGTGCCAGCAGGGGTCCCCATGGACTAGTTCCCTACAATGAGCAGTTCTTC

V gene: TRBV9
D gene: TRBD1
clone size: many
J gene: TRBJ2-7
CDR3 protein: CASSVGAGGGYEQYF
CDR3 DNA: TGTGCCAGCAGCGTTGGGGCAGGGGGCGGCTACGAGCAGTACTTC

V gene: TRBV7-2
D gene: TRBD1
clone size: -
J gene: TRBJ1-1
CDR3 protein: CASSFRTGMMNTEAFF
CDR3 DNA: TGTGCCAGCAGCTTCAGGACAGGGATGATGAACACTGAAGCTTTCTTT

V gene: TRBV9
D gene: -
clone size: -
J gene: TRBJ2-1
CDR3 protein: CASSASGQLYNEQFF
CDR3 DNA: TGTGCCAGCAGCGCGTCGGGACAACTCTACAATGAGCAGTTCTTC

V gene: TRBV6-5
D gene: -
clone size: -
J gene: TRBJ2-7
CDR3 protein: CASSYSKSSYEQYF
CDR3 DNA: TGTGCCAGCAGTTACAGTAAAAGCTCCTACGAGCAGTACTTC

V gene: TRBV20-1
D gene: TRBD2
clone size: few
J gene: TRBJ2-1
CDR3 protein: CSAQGLAGSYNEQFF
CDR3 DNA: TGCAGTGCCCAGGGGCTAGCGGGATCCTACAATGAGCAGTTCTTC

V gene: TRBV6-1
D gene: TRBD2
clone size: -
J gene: TRBJ2-5
CDR3 protein: CASSALAGAGVFETQYF
CDR3 DNA: TGTGCCAGCAGTGCTCTGGCGGGAGCGGGGGTATTTGAGACCCAGTACTTC

V gene: TRBV7-2
D gene: -
clone size: -
J gene: TRBJ1-4
CDR3 protein: CASSFDSLYEKLFF
CDR3 DNA: TGTGCCAGCAGCTTTGACAGTCTCTATGAAAAACTGTTTTTT

V gene: TRBV10-3
D gene: -
clone size: few
J gene: TRBJ2-1
CDR3 protein: CAIMLDYSYNEQFF
CDR3 DNA: TGTGCCATCATGCTGGACTACTCCTACAATGAGCAGTTCTTC

V gene: TRBV29-1
D gene: TRBD2
clone size: -
J gene: TRBJ2-7
CDR3 protein: CSVEGGGCEQYF
CDR3 DNA: TGCAGCGTTGAAGGGGGAGGGTGCGAGCAGTACTTC

V gene: TRBV20-1
D gene: -
clone size: many
J gene: TRBJ1-1
CDR3 protein: CSASYTEAFF
CDR3 DNA: TGCAGTGCTAGCTACACTGAAGCTTTCTTT

V gene: TRBV4-2
D gene: TRBD2
clone size: few
J gene: TRBJ2-3
CDR3 protein: CASSQGKPGTSGRARDTQYF
CDR3 DNA: TGTGCCAGCAGCCAAGGAAAACCCGGGACTAGCGGGAGGGCCAGGGATACGCAGTATTTT

V gene: TRBV7-2
D gene: TRBD2
clone size: few
J gene: TRBJ2-3
CDR3 protein: CASSLVPAGGGDTQYF
CDR3 DNA: TGTGCCAGCAGCTTAGTTCCAGCGGGAGGGGGGGATACGCAGTATTTT

V gene: TRBV6-1
D gene: -
clone size: few
J gene: TRBJ2-5
CDR3 protein: CASKGVYQETQYF
CDR3 DNA: TGTGCCAGTAAGGGGGTTTACCAAGAGACCCAGTACTTC

V gene: TRBV6-6
D gene: -
clone size: few
J gene: TRBJ2-1
CDR3 protein: CASSGTQSLNEQFF
CDR3 DNA: TGTGCCAGCTCAGGGACTCAAAGCCTCAATGAGCAGTTCTTC

V gene: TRBV18
D gene: TRBD2
clone size: -
J gene: TRBJ2-5
CDR3 protein: CASSIAGGNQETQYF
CDR3 DNA: TGTGCCAGCTCAATAGCGGGGGGCAACCAAGAGACCCAGTACTTC

V gene: TRBV4-2
D gene: TRBD2
clone size: few
J gene: TRBJ2-7
CDR3 protein: CASSPGGLAGSTPYEQYF
CDR3 DNA: TGTGCCAGCAGCCCCGGGGGACTAGCGGGGTCCACCCCCTACGAGCAGTACTTC

V gene: TRBV6-2/TRBV6-3
D gene: TRBD2
clone size: few
J gene: TRBJ2-7
CDR3 protein: CASSYSNKRGGYEQYF
CDR3 DNA: TGTGCCAGCAGTTACTCGAACAAGCGGGGGGGCTACGAGCAGTACTTC

V gene: TRBV20-1
D gene: -
clone size: -
J gene: TRBJ2-3
CDR3 protein: CSASETSSNRGTQYF
CDR3 DNA: TGCAGTGCTAGCGAGACTAGTTCGAATCGCGGTACGCAGTATTTT

V gene: TRBV5-5
D gene: -
clone size: few
J gene: TRBJ1-2
CDR3 protein: CASSLPEGGHGYTF
CDR3 DNA: TGTGCCAGCAGCCTCCCGGAGGGGGGGCATGGCTACACCTTC

V gene: TRBV7-9
D gene: -
clone size: -
J gene: TRBJ2-7
CDR3 protein: CASSPGILTYEQYF
CDR3 DNA: TGTGCCAGCAGCCCGGGGATATTAACCTACGAGCAGTACTTC

V gene: TRBV4-1
D gene: -
clone size: -
J gene: TRBJ2-7
CDR3 protein: CASSQSSRDRNSYEQYF
CDR3 DNA: TGCGCCAGCAGCCAAAGCAGCCGGGACCGAAACTCCTACGAGCAGTACTTC

V gene: TRBV28
D gene: TRBD2
clone size: -
J gene: TRBJ2-7
CDR3 protein: CASSITTGRNSGRVFRSEQYF
CDR3 DNA: TGTGCCAGCAGTATTACAACCGGGAGGAATAGCGGGAGGGTCTTCCGGAGCGAGCAGTACTTC

V gene: TRBV5-1
D gene: TRBD2
clone size: -
J gene: TRBJ2-7
CDR3 protein: CASSLVSGTPYNEQYF
CDR3 DNA: TGCGCCAGCAGCTTGGTTAGCGGGACCCCTTACAATGAGCAGTACTTC

V gene: TRBV29-1
D gene: -
clone size: many
J gene: TRBJ2-3
CDR3 protein: CSALGRGRGKDTQYF
CDR3 DNA: TGCAGCGCACTCGGACGGGGTAGAGGGAAGGATACGCAGTATTTT

V gene: TRBV5-1
D gene: -
clone size: -
J gene: TRBJ2-3
CDR3 protein: CASSLLPTTDTQYF
CDR3 DNA: TGCGCCAGCAGCTTGTTGCCTACGACGGATACGCAGTATTTT

V gene: TRBV20-1
D gene: TRBD2
clone size: few
J gene: TRBJ2-5
CDR3 protein: CSAIRTSGAQETQYF
CDR3 DNA: TGCAGTGCCATAAGGACTAGCGGGGCTCAAGAGACCCAGTACTTC

V gene: TRBV14
D gene: TRBD1
clone size: few
J gene: TRBJ2-7
CDR3 protein: CASSQEGQGNHEQYF
CDR3 DNA: TGTGCCAGCAGCCAAGAGGGACAGGGTAACCACGAGCAGTACTTC

V gene: TRBV20-1
D gene: TRBD1
clone size: -
J gene: TRBJ1-4
CDR3 protein: CSASEGTGSEKLFF
CDR3 DNA: TGCAGTGCTAGCGAGGGGACAGGGTCTGAAAAACTGTTTTTT

V gene: TRBV27
D gene: -
clone size: -
J gene: TRBJ2-1
CDR3 protein: CASKRGFQGNNGQFF
CDR3 DNA: TGTGCCAGCAAAAGGGGCTTTCAGGGGAACAATGGGCAGTTCTTC

V gene: TRBV7-9
D gene: -
clone size: -
J gene: TRBJ2-6
CDR3 protein: CASRPEGSLFAGANVLTF
CDR3 DNA: TGTGCCAGCAGGCCGGAGGGAAGTCTATTTGCGGGGGCCAACGTCCTGACTTTC

V gene: TRBV4-2
D gene: -
clone size: -
J gene: TRBJ2-7
CDR3 protein: CACSQLRGTYEQYF
CDR3 DNA: TGTGCCTGCAGCCAACTTAGGGGAACCTACGAGCAGTACTTC

V gene: TRBV28
D gene: -
clone size: -
J gene: TRBJ2-7
CDR3 protein: CASSSHYAGTYYERYF
CDR3 DNA: TGTGCCAGCAGTTCCCACTACGCCGGGACCTACTACGAGCGGTACTTC

V gene: TRBV7-9
D gene: TRBD1
clone size: -
J gene: TRBJ2-1
CDR3 protein: CASSSWLGTAYDEQFF
CDR3 DNA: TGTGCCAGCAGCTCCTGGCTTGGGACAGCCTACGATGAGCAGTTCTTC

V gene: TRBV7-3
D gene: -
clone size: -
J gene: TRBJ2-5
CDR3 protein: CASSLRPTATETQYF
CDR3 DNA: TGTGCCAGCAGCTTGAGGCCGACAGCGACCGAGACCCAGTACTTC

V gene: TRBV20-1
D gene: -
clone size: -
J gene: TRBJ2-7
CDR3 protein: CSASLGVASSVYEQYF
CDR3 DNA: TGCAGTGCTAGCTTGGGTGTGGCTAGCTCCGTCTACGAGCAGTACTTC

V gene: TRBV7-2
D gene: -
clone size: few
J gene: TRBJ2-1
CDR3 protein: CASSFFLQETQFF
CDR3 DNA: TGTGCCAGCAGCTTTTTCCTTCAAGAGACCCAGTTCTTC

V gene: TRBV18
D gene: -
clone size: -
J gene: TRBJ1-1
CDR3 protein: CASSTVQMNTEAFF
CDR3 DNA: TGTGCCAGCTCAACGGTACAAATGAACACTGAAGCTTTCTTT

V gene: TRBV27
D gene: TRBD1
clone size: -
J gene: TRBJ2-7
CDR3 protein: CACSPWDSPYEQYF
CDR3 DNA: TGTGCCTGCAGTCCTTGGGACAGTCCCTACGAGCAGTACTTC

V gene: TRBV7-9
D gene: TRBD2
clone size: -
J gene: TRBJ2-3
CDR3 protein: CASSSGTSGNPRTDTQYF
CDR3 DNA: TGTGCCAGCAGCTCCGGGACTAGCGGGAACCCCCGCACAGATACGCAGTATTTT

V gene: TRBV20-1
D gene: -
clone size: few
J gene: TRBJ2-5
CDR3 protein: CSARALNSGQRQETQYF
CDR3 DNA: TGCAGTGCTAGAGCACTTAACTCAGGACAGCGACAAGAGACCCAGTACTTC

V gene: TRBV30
D gene: -
clone size: -
J gene: TRBJ2-1
CDR3 protein: CAWSVDRSSYNEQFF
CDR3 DNA: TGTGCCTGGAGTGTAGACCGCAGCTCCTACAATGAGCAGTTCTTC

V gene: TRBV5-1
D gene: TRBD2
clone size: -
J gene: TRBJ2-5
CDR3 protein: CASRGLAGRLGEQYF
CDR3 DNA: TGCGCCAGCCGTGGTCTAGCGGGGCGCCTCGGAGAGCAGTACTTC

V gene: TRBV7-2
D gene: -
clone size: -
J gene: TRBJ1-6
CDR3 protein: CASSELVSPLHF
CDR3 DNA: TGTGCCAGCTCCGAGTTGGTTTCACCCCTCCACTTT